This entry is about one T cell receptor (beta chain). Antigen unknown. The sample comes from a study of cytomegalovirus exposure and HLA in healthy donors. Background on the study: Prior work identified some 120 million unique TCR beta sequences in about 179 million T cells. Whole-study findings and limits: Owing to their indistinguishability, certain V segments, notably TRBV6-2 and TRBV6-3, were excluded. Most CMV-associated TCR beta chains appeared HLA-restricted in a later analysis. Across HLA loci, a later analysis found differing TCR association rates, with DRB1 most and HLA-C fewest.

This CDR3 region has 13 residues. Germline loops: CDR1 SGHAT, CDR2 FQDESV (reference sequence). V was pared by 5 bases and J by 4 bases, with 11 bases between. PCR employed 60 Vbeta and 13 Jbeta primers. Clones were sequenced by immunoSEQ multiplex PCR, and TCRdb holds only the in-frame ones, with some missing. The repertoire holds about 150,000 clones, 60% to 85% seen once, with under 2% in the top ten. The receptor was isolated from a female donor in good health and CMV-seropositive. The rearrangement uses TRBV11-1 and TRBJ2-5; possible D gene TRBD1, 6 bases. Sequencing used PBMCs. The CDR3 loop is CASSRDTGETQYF. The CDR3 DNA is TGTGCCAGCAGCAGGGACACCGGAGAGACCCAGTACTTC.